The following is a TCR beta chain sequence with its context. Germline V gene data show CDR1 as LNHDA and CDR2 as SQIVND (reference sequence). V lost 5 bases to trimming and J lost 0 bases, with 8 bases between them. The CDR3 has 14 amino acids. The source of the sample is a study of blood T cell repertoires in COVID-19. The assay was immunoSEQ multiplex PCR, and TCRdb's table has in-frame clones only and misses some. The repertoire holds over 100,000 clones, approximately 89% seen once, with 4% to 5% in the top ten. Input material: peripheral blood. This receptor was obtained from a man in his forties with acute or convalescent COVID-19. The genes are TRBV19 and TRBJ1-3, with D perhaps TRBD1 (5 bases). The CDR3 here is CASSVGGSGNTIYF. The CDR3 DNA is TGTGCCAGTAGTGTGGGGGGCTCTGGAAACACCATATATTTT. The full variable domain, with the rest looked up from reference TRBV19 and TRBJ1-3, is DGGITQSPKYLFRKEGQNVTLSCEQNLNHDAMYWYRQDPGQGLRLIYYSQIVNDFQKGDIAEGYSVSREKKESFPLTVTSAQKNPTAFYLCASSVGGSGNTIYFGEGSWLTVV.